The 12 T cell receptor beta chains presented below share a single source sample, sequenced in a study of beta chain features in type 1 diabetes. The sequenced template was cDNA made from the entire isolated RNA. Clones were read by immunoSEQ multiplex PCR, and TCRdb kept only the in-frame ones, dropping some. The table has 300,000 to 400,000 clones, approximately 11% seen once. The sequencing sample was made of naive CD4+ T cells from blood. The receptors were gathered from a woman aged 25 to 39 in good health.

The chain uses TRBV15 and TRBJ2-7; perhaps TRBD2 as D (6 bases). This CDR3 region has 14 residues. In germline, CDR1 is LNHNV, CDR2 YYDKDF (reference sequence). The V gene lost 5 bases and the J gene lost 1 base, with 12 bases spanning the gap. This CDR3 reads CATSPTSRSYEQYF. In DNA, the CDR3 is TGTGCCACCAGCCCAACTAGCCGGTCCTACGAGCAGTACTTC.

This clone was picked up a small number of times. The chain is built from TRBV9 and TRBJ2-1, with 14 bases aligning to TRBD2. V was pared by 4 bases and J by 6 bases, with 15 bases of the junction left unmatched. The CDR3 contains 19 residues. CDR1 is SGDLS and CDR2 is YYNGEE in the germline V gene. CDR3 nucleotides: TGTGCCAGCAGCTTAGACTCCGGGACTAGCGGGAGATCTTTCAATGAGCAGTTCTTC. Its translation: CASSLDSGTSGRSFNEQFF.

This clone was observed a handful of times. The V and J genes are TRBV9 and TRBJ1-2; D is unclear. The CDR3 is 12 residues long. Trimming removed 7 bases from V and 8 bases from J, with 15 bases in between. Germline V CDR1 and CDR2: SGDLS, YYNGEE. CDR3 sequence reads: CASQSRPGGYTF. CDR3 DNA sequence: TGTGCCAGCCAATCCAGGCCAGGCGGCTACACCTTC.

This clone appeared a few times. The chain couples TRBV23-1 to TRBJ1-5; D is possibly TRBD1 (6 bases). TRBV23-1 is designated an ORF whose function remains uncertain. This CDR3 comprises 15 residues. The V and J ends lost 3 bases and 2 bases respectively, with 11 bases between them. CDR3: CASSQSGVCNQPQHF. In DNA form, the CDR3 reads TGCGCCAGCAGTCAGTCAGGGGTGTGCAATCAGCCCCAGCATTTT.

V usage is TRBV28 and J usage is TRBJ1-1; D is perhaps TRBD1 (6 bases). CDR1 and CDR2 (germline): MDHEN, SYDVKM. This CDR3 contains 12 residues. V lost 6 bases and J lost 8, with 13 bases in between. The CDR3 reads CASRSGHPEAFF. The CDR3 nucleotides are TGTGCCAGCAGATCGGGACATCCCGAAGCTTTCTTT.

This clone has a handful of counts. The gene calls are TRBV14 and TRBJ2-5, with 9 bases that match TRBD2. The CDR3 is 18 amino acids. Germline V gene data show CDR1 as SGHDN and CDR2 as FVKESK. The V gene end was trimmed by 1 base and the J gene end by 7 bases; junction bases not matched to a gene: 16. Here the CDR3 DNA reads TGTGCCAGCAGCCAAGGAACAACGGGACTAGCTGTGATCGGGACCCAGTACTTC. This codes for CASSQGTTGLAVIGTQYF.

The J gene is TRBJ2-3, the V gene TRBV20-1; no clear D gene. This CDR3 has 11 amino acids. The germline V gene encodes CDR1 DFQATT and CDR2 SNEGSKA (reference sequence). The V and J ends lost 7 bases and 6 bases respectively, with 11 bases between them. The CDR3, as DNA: TGCAGTGGCGGATTCACTGATACGCAGTATTTT. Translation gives CSGGFTDTQYF.

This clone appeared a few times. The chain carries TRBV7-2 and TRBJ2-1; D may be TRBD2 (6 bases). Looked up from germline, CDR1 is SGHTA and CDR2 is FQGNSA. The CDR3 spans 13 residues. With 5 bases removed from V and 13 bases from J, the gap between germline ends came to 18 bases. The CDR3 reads CASSQGRSGNQFF. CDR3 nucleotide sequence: TGTGCCAGCAGCCAAGGGAGGTCCGGGAACCAGTTCTTC.

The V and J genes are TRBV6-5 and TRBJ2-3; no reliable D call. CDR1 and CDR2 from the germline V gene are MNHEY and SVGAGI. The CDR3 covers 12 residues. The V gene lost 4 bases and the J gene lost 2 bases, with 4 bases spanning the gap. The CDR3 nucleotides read TGTGCCAGCAGTTCCAACACAGATACGCAGTATTTT. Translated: CASSSNTDTQYF.

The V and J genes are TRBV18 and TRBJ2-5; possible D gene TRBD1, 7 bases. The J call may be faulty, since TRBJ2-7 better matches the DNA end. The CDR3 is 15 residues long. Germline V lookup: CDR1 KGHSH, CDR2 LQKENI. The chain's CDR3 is CASSPLGRGANEQYF. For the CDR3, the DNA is TGTGCCAGCTCACCATTGGGCAGGGGGGCCAACGAGCAGTACTTC.

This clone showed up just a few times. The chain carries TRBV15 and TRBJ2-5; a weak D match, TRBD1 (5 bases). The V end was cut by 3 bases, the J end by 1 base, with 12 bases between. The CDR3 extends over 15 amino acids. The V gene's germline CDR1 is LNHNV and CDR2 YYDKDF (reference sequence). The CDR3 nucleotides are TGTGCCACCAGCAGGATGACAGACTTCCAAGAGACCCAGTACTTC. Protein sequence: CATSRMTDFQETQYF.

CDR3: CASNPTGQETQYF. The CDR3 DNA follows: TGTGCCAGCAACCCGACAGGGCAAGAGACCCAGTACTTC. The V gene is TRBV7-2, the J gene TRBJ2-5, with TRBD1 matching over 7 bases. The CDR3 is 13 amino acids. Germline V gene sequence: CDR1 SGHTA, CDR2 FQGNSA. V was clipped by 7 bases and J by 2 bases; unmatched bases: 4.